The T cell receptor (beta chain) under discussion was sequenced for a study of human T cells and chemical hapten exposure. CDR1 is SQVTM, CDR2 ANQGSEA, per germline. CDR3 size: 13 residues. Between the trimmed V and J ends, which lost 4 bases and 5 bases, there was a span of 12 bases. Time point noted: patch test 3, about 24 weeks after DPC sensitization. Treatment in this sample: therapeutic diphenylcyclopropenone sensitization with weekly scalp DPC. TCRdb re-called the RACE reads with MiXCR, one entry per CDR3 protein. The sample has roughly 200,000 distinct CDR3 sequences; about 25% are singletons.

The sequence was obtained from a woman between 40 and 55 years old with alopecia areata. Some clones in this sample may be carry-over from other donors' samples. The starting material was whole blood, obtained in connection with sensitization to the hapten diphenylcyclopropenone (DPC). The rearrangement uses TRBV29-1 and TRBJ2-1; tentative D call: TRBD2 (6 bases). The CDR3 protein is CSVAGPGDNEQFF. The CDR3 DNA is TGCAGCGTTGCGGGGCCGGGGGACAATGAGCAGTTCTTC.